The rows below give T cell receptor beta chains drawn from one sample of a study of neurological immune-mediated disorders. TCRdb passed the 5' RACE reads through MiXCR, listing each CDR3 protein once. This table holds over 45,000 distinct CDR3 sequences, 4.5% to 7% found once. Sequenced sample: CD4+ T cells from blood. These receptors were collected from a woman aged 18-29 years with multiple sclerosis. Both conserved end residues are part of each CDR3. Each record gives: J gene, D gene, V gene, clone size, CDR3 DNA, CDR3 protein. The D gene is left open where the match is weak. Size is omitted from some rows. Given values are once, few, many or a class for expanded clones.

>TRBJ2-1|.|TRBV11-3|few
TGTGCCAGCAGCTTACGACGCGGGGCGGATGAGCAGTTCTTC
CASSLRRGADEQFF
>TRBJ1-2|.|TRBV5-1|many
TGCGCCAGCAGCTTGTTAACCGGGAGTGGCTACACCTTC
CASSLLTGSGYTF
>TRBJ2-5|.|TRBV10-2|many
TGCGCCAGCAGTCCAACCCGGGAGACCCAGTACTTC
CASSPTRETQYF
>TRBJ1-1|.|TRBV20-1|.
TGCAGATTGTGGGACTTTCGCGGGGGGGGCACTGAAGCTTTCTTT
CRLWDFRGGGTEAFF
>TRBJ1-6|.|TRBV6-6|many
TGTGCCAGCAGTTACTCCGGGGCAGGGACGCAAAATTCACCCCTCCACTTT
CASSYSGAGTQNSPLHF
>TRBJ2-1|.|TRBV20-1|many
TGCAGTGCTAGAGATACTATACACCATGAGCAGTTCTTC
CSARDTIHHEQFF
>TRBJ1-5|.|TRBV18|.
TGTGCCAGCTCACCGGGGGCAGCTAGCAATCAGCCCCAGCATTTT
CASSPGAASNQPQHF
>TRBJ2-1|.|TRBV6-5|many
TGTGCCAGCAGTTGGGAACAGGGAGGGAACAATGAGCAGTTCTTC
CASSWEQGGNNEQFF
>TRBJ2-2|TRBD2|TRBV10-1|few
TGCGCCAGCAGCACGACGACTAGCGCCGGGGAGCTGTTTTTT
CASSTTTSAGELFF
>TRBJ2-3|TRBD2|TRBV7-2|many
TGTGCCAGCAGCTCAGAGAGACTAGCCCGCACAGATACGCAGTATTTT
CASSSERLARTDTQYF
>TRBJ2-2|.|TRBV4-1|many
TGCGCCAGCAGCCAAGATCAATCGAGGGGGATCCCAGCCGGGGAGCTGTTTTTT
CASSQDQSRGIPAGELFF
>TRBJ2-5|TRBD2|TRBV20-1|.
TGCAGTGCTAGAGATCCATCGACTAGCGGGAGTCAAGAGACCCAGTACTTC
CSARDPSTSGSQETQYF
>TRBJ2-1|TRBD2|TRBV5-1|many
TGCGCCAGCAGCCTAGCGGGGGGGTTCTACAATGAGCAGTTCTTC
CASSLAGGFYNEQFF
>TRBJ2-7|.|TRBV4-2|.
TGTGCCAGCAGCCAAGAGACAGTCCCCTACGAGCAGTACTTC
CASSQETVPYEQYF
>TRBJ2-3|.|TRBV5-1|many
TGCGCCAGCAGACCCGGACAGTCGCGATACACAGATACGCAGTATTTT
CASRPGQSRYTDTQYF
>TRBJ1-1|TRBD1|TRBV18|.
TGTGCCAGCTCACCACGTCAAGGACAGGGGACTGAAGCTTTCTTT
CASSPRQGQGTEAFF
>TRBJ2-1|.|TRBV7-2|many
TGTGCCAGCAGCTTCCGGGACGCCTACAATGAGCAGTTCTTC
CASSFRDAYNEQFF
>TRBJ2-5|TRBD2|TRBV9|many
TGTGCCAGCAGCGTTAAAGCGGGAGAGACGAGAGAGACCCAGTACTTC
CASSVKAGETRETQYF
>TRBJ1-2|.|TRBV29-1|many
TGCAGCGTTGAGGAACAAGACTATAACTATGGCTACACCTTC
CSVEEQDYNYGYTF
>TRBJ2-1|TRBD2|TRBV5-1|many
TGCGCCAGCAGCCCCGGGGCTCTAGCGGAGAAGGGGTTCTTC
CASSPGALAEKGFF
>TRBJ2-1|TRBD2|TRBV20-1|many
TGCAGTGCTAGACCGCACGGGAGCGGGAGAAGGAGGGAGCAGTTCTTC
CSARPHGSGRRREQFF
>TRBJ1-1|.|TRBV3-1|many
TGTGCCAGCAGCTCAAGGGATGCAGGTAAGAACACTGAAGCTTTCTTT
CASSSRDAGKNTEAFF
>TRBJ2-7|.|TRBV20-1|many
TGCAGTGCGAGATATCAAGGATCCTACGAGCAGTACTTC
CSARYQGSYEQYF
>TRBJ2-7|TRBD1|TRBV7-9|many
TGTGCCAGCAGCCCGTACCGGGACAGGGGGCACGAGCAGTACTTC
CASSPYRDRGHEQYF
>TRBJ1-2|.|TRBV7-8|many
TGTGCCAGCAGCTTAGCGACGGTTGGGGGCTACACCTTC
CASSLATVGGYTF
>TRBJ2-7|.|TRBV10-3|medium-sized
TGTGCCATCAGCCCTGGGGGTCACGAGCAGTACTTC
CAISPGGHEQYF
>TRBJ2-5|TRBD1|TRBV24-1|many
TGTGCCACCAGTGAAAGGGGCAGGGGGCCGGTAGAGACCCAGTACTTC
CATSERGRGPVETQYF
>TRBJ2-7|TRBD1|TRBV20-1|.
TGCAGTGCTAAAACCTGGGACAGGGAGCCCTACGAGCAGTACTTC
CSAKTWDREPYEQYF
>TRBJ2-7|.|TRBV7-2|few
TGTGCCAGCAGTCACTACGAGCAGTACTTC
CASSHYEQYF
>TRBJ2-3|TRBD2|TRBV11-2|many
TGTGCCAGCAGCTTAGTTGCTAGCGGGGGGCCTAATCGCACAGATACGCAGTATTTT
CASSLVASGGPNRTDTQYF
>TRBJ1-1|.|TRBV29-1|many
TGCAGCGTTGATTCTCAGTTCTACACTGAAGCTTTCTTT
CSVDSQFYTEAFF
>TRBJ2-1|TRBD1|TRBV7-9|many
TGTGCCAGCAGCTTAGCCGGGACAGACTCAAACAATGAGCAGTTCTTC
CASSLAGTDSNNEQFF
>TRBJ2-3|.|TRBV5-1|many
TGCGCCAGCAGCCCTGCTGGGGGAGGTGGTACGCAGTATTTT
CASSPAGGGGTQYF
>TRBJ1-2|.|TRBV20-1|medium-sized
TGCAGTGCTAGAGTCATGAGCGGCTACACCTTC
CSARVMSGYTF
>TRBJ2-2|.|TRBV19|.
TGTGCCAGTATGGATGCTACGACGAACACCGGGGAGCTGTTTTTT
CASMDATTNTGELFF
>TRBJ1-2|.|TRBV20-1|many
TGCAGTGCGCAACAGGGAGCCAACTATGGCTACACCTTC
CSAQQGANYGYTF
>TRBJ1-5|.|TRBV19|few
TGTGCCAGTAGTTCTCAGGGTAGCAATCAGCCCCAGCATTTT
CASSSQGSNQPQHF